The rows below give T cell receptor beta chains drawn from one sample of a study of T cells after yellow fever vaccination. MiXCR was run by TCRdb on the 5' RACE reads, yielding one entry per CDR3 protein. In the table there are about 550,000 distinct CDR3 sequences, 15% to 20% of which are singletons. Sequencing was performed on PBMCs, taken 15 days after the yellow fever booster vaccination. The receptors originated from a man aged 25-45 years who received the YFV17D yellow fever vaccine. The CDR3 runs from the conserved cysteine through the conserved F or W. A D gene is named only where the DNA matches it firmly. The size of a clone is reported for some rows only, either as once, few or many, or as a class for expanded clones.

clone size: NA; V gene: TRBV5-1; J gene: TRBJ2-2; D gene: TRBD2; CDR3 protein: CASSSPGRGGELFF; CDR3 DNA: TGCGCCAGCAGTTCCCCCGGGAGGGGCGGGGAGCTGTTTTTT
clone size: NA; V gene: TRBV12-3/TRBV12-4; J gene: TRBJ1-4; D gene: TRBD1; CDR3 protein: CASSKDRGLTNEKLFF; CDR3 DNA: TGTGCCAGCAGTAAGGACAGGGGGCTTACTAATGAAAAACTGTTTTTT
clone size: NA; V gene: TRBV20-1; J gene: TRBJ2-6; D gene: NA; CDR3 protein: CSAPWGLPTGSGANVLTF; CDR3 DNA: TGCAGTGCCCCTTGGGGTCTCCCGACTGGCTCTGGGGCCAACGTCCTGACTTTC
clone size: NA; V gene: TRBV29-1; J gene: TRBJ2-2; D gene: TRBD2; CDR3 protein: CSVAPSGNTGELFF; CDR3 DNA: TGCAGCGTCGCGCCTAGCGGGAACACCGGGGAGCTGTTTTTT
clone size: NA; V gene: TRBV12-3/TRBV12-4; J gene: TRBJ2-7; D gene: TRBD2; CDR3 protein: CASRGTSGIGEQYF; CDR3 DNA: TGTGCCAGCAGGGGAACTAGCGGGATTGGTGAGCAGTACTTC
clone size: few; V gene: TRBV3-1; J gene: TRBJ1-5; D gene: NA; CDR3 protein: CASSQSGFGGLNQPQHF; CDR3 DNA: TGTGCCAGCAGCCAGAGTGGGTTTGGGGGACTCAATCAGCCCCAGCATTTT
clone size: few; V gene: TRBV7-2; J gene: TRBJ2-3; D gene: TRBD2; CDR3 protein: CASSGLAYDTQYF; CDR3 DNA: TGTGCCAGCAGCGGACTAGCGTATGATACGCAGTATTTT
clone size: NA; V gene: TRBV7-2; J gene: TRBJ2-3; D gene: NA; CDR3 protein: CASTIGSAEGTDTQYF; CDR3 DNA: TGTGCCAGCACAATTGGGTCGGCGGAGGGGACAGATACGCAGTATTTT
clone size: few; V gene: TRBV20-1; J gene: TRBJ2-1; D gene: NA; CDR3 protein: CSASVRHSYNEQFF; CDR3 DNA: TGCAGTGCTAGCGTCCGGCACTCCTACAATGAGCAGTTCTTC
clone size: NA; V gene: TRBV27; J gene: TRBJ2-1; D gene: NA; CDR3 protein: CASNGLASYNEQFF; CDR3 DNA: TGTGCCAGCAATGGGCTAGCGTCCTACAATGAGCAGTTCTTC
clone size: many; V gene: TRBV29-1; J gene: TRBJ2-2; D gene: TRBD2; CDR3 protein: CSVGTSGGNTGELFF; CDR3 DNA: TGCAGCGTCGGGACTAGCGGGGGAAACACCGGGGAGCTGTTTTTT
clone size: few; V gene: TRBV7-9; J gene: TRBJ2-1; D gene: NA; CDR3 protein: CASSSGSWPYNEQFF; CDR3 DNA: TGTGCCAGCAGTTCAGGATCATGGCCTTACAATGAGCAGTTCTTC
clone size: many; V gene: TRBV2; J gene: TRBJ2-1; D gene: NA; CDR3 protein: CASSESGDEQFF; CDR3 DNA: TGTGCCAGCAGTGAATCGGGGGATGAGCAGTTCTTC
clone size: NA; V gene: TRBV18; J gene: TRBJ2-2; D gene: TRBD2; CDR3 protein: CASSPLRGDTGELFF; CDR3 DNA: TGTGCCAGCTCACCCCTCCGGGGGGACACCGGGGAGCTGTTTTTT
clone size: NA; V gene: TRBV30; J gene: TRBJ2-1; D gene: NA; CDR3 protein: CAWSIPGYNEQFF; CDR3 DNA: TGTGCCTGGAGCATTCCGGGATACAATGAGCAGTTCTTC
clone size: few; V gene: TRBV29-1; J gene: TRBJ2-2; D gene: NA; CDR3 protein: CSAIRDTGELFF; CDR3 DNA: TGCAGCGCGATTAGGGACACCGGGGAGCTGTTTTTT
clone size: NA; V gene: TRBV29-1; J gene: TRBJ2-3; D gene: TRBD2; CDR3 protein: CSVRGTSGSSTDTQYF; CDR3 DNA: TGCAGCGTTCGCGGGACTAGCGGGTCTAGCACAGATACGCAGTATTTT
clone size: few; V gene: TRBV20-1; J gene: TRBJ2-1; D gene: TRBD2; CDR3 protein: CSATNLAGDGYEQFF; CDR3 DNA: TGCAGTGCTACAAATCTAGCGGGAGATGGGTATGAGCAGTTCTTC
clone size: few; V gene: TRBV2; J gene: TRBJ2-1; D gene: NA; CDR3 protein: CASSEEGRGSYNEQFF; CDR3 DNA: TGTGCCAGCAGTGAAGAGGGGCGCGGCTCCTACAATGAGCAGTTCTTC
clone size: NA; V gene: TRBV24-1; J gene: TRBJ2-3; D gene: NA; CDR3 protein: CASSGPYTDTQYF; CDR3 DNA: TGTGCCTCATCGGGACCCTACACAGATACGCAGTATTTT
clone size: NA; V gene: TRBV20-1; J gene: TRBJ2-1; D gene: TRBD1; CDR3 protein: CSAPGQGDYNEQFF; CDR3 DNA: TGCAGTGCGCCCGGACAGGGTGACTACAATGAGCAGTTCTTC
clone size: few; V gene: TRBV20-1; J gene: TRBJ2-7; D gene: TRBD1; CDR3 protein: CSAQRQQGDEQYF; CDR3 DNA: TGCAGTGCTCAACGACAGCAGGGGGACGAGCAGTACTTC
clone size: NA; V gene: TRBV14; J gene: TRBJ2-2; D gene: NA; CDR3 protein: CASSQLLRRDTGELFF; CDR3 DNA: TGTGCCAGCAGCCAACTGCTCAGGCGAGACACCGGGGAGCTGTTTTTT
clone size: NA; V gene: TRBV5-4; J gene: TRBJ2-7; D gene: NA; CDR3 protein: CASSTGTLYEQYF; CDR3 DNA: TGTGCCAGCAGCACCGGGACTCTCTACGAGCAGTACTTC
clone size: few; V gene: TRBV20-1; J gene: TRBJ2-3; D gene: NA; CDR3 protein: CSARDGGSRGTQYF; CDR3 DNA: TGCAGTGCTAGAGATGGCGGCAGCCGCGGTACGCAGTATTTT
clone size: NA; V gene: TRBV28; J gene: TRBJ1-6; D gene: NA; CDR3 protein: CASSLFGSPLHF; CDR3 DNA: TGTGCCAGCAGTTTATTCGGTTCACCCCTCCACTTT
clone size: few; V gene: TRBV21-1; J gene: TRBJ2-3; D gene: NA; CDR3 protein: CASSIADRETDTQYF; CDR3 DNA: TGTGCCAGCAGCATCGCCGACAGGGAGACAGATACGCAGTATTTT
clone size: NA; V gene: TRBV10-3; J gene: TRBJ2-4; D gene: NA; CDR3 protein: CAISGVGGAKNIQYF; CDR3 DNA: TGTGCCATCAGTGGGGTCGGGGGAGCCAAAAACATTCAGTACTTC
clone size: few; V gene: TRBV5-6; J gene: TRBJ2-2; D gene: NA; CDR3 protein: CASSLWQQGAGELFF; CDR3 DNA: TGTGCCAGCAGCTTGTGGCAACAGGGTGCCGGGGAGCTGTTTTTT
clone size: NA; V gene: TRBV12-3/TRBV12-4; J gene: TRBJ2-3; D gene: NA; CDR3 protein: CASSPGGSGSDTQYF; CDR3 DNA: TGTGCCAGCAGTCCTGGTGGGTCAGGCTCAGATACGCAGTATTTT
clone size: NA; V gene: TRBV29-1; J gene: TRBJ1-2; D gene: NA; CDR3 protein: CSVAATGTHYGYTF; CDR3 DNA: TGCAGCGTTGCGGCGACCGGCACCCACTATGGCTACACCTTC
clone size: NA; V gene: TRBV20-1; J gene: TRBJ2-3; D gene: NA; CDR3 protein: CSARKGLEVDTQYF; CDR3 DNA: TGCAGTGCAAGAAAGGGGTTAGAGGTGGATACGCAGTATTTT
clone size: NA; V gene: TRBV5-5; J gene: TRBJ2-3; D gene: TRBD2; CDR3 protein: CASSWEGLSTDTQYF; CDR3 DNA: TGTGCCAGCAGCTGGGAGGGGCTTTCCACAGATACGCAGTATTTT
clone size: NA; V gene: TRBV20-1; J gene: TRBJ1-1; D gene: NA; CDR3 protein: CSAYPFEAFF; CDR3 DNA: TGCAGTGCTTACCCCTTTGAAGCTTTCTTT
clone size: few; V gene: TRBV6-2/TRBV6-3; J gene: TRBJ1-5; D gene: NA; CDR3 protein: CASAVRRDQPQHF; CDR3 DNA: TGTGCCAGCGCTGTCCGTCGGGATCAGCCCCAGCATTTT
clone size: many; V gene: TRBV2; J gene: TRBJ2-1; D gene: TRBD1; CDR3 protein: CASMAGTAYNEQFF; CDR3 DNA: TGTGCCAGCATGGCCGGGACAGCCTACAATGAGCAGTTCTTC